The rows below give T cell receptor beta chains drawn from one sample of a study of blood T cell repertoires in COVID-19. The data were produced by immunoSEQ multiplex PCR, yet TCRdb's version contains in-frame clones alone and is incomplete. The sample includes about 350,000 clones, approximately 91% of them seen just once. Sequenced input: peripheral blood. The receptors shown here come from a woman between 65 and 79 years old with COVID-19, enrolled during active disease. CDR3s include the opening cysteine and the closing phenylalanine or tryptophan. D genes are given only for firm matches. Clone size is not always given. Where it is, it says once, few, many or a class for expanded clones.

TRBV24-1	.	TRBJ2-3	.	CATSVAGGTDTQYF	TGTGCCACCAGTGTGGCAGGGGGCACAGATACGCAGTATTTT
TRBV30	.	TRBJ1-5	few	CAWSPRNSRNQPQHF	TGTGCCTGGAGTCCGCGAAACAGCCGAAATCAGCCCCAGCATTTT
TRBV3-1/TRBV3-2	.	TRBJ1-2	.	CASSPGGGSRGYTF	TGTGCCAGCAGCCCGGGAGGGGGATCAAGGGGCTACACCTTC
TRBV27	.	TRBJ2-5	.	CASSPPSVRGPVWTQYF	TGTGCCAGCAGTCCCCCGTCCGTACGGGGTCCCGTTTGGACCCAGTACTTC
TRBV30	TRBD2	TRBJ2-3	.	CAWSLGLAGSTDTQYF	TGTGCCTGGAGTCTGGGGCTAGCGGGGAGCACAGATACGCAGTATTTT
TRBV18	TRBD1	TRBJ1-4	.	CASSPPGQRTREEKLFF	TGTGCCAGCTCACCCCCGGGACAGCGTACCCGAGAGGAAAAACTGTTTTTT
TRBV15	TRBD1	TRBJ2-2	.	CATSGQGAVAGELFF	TGTGCCACCAGCGGACAGGGGGCGGTCGCCGGGGAGCTGTTTTTT
TRBV12-3/TRBV12-4	.	TRBJ2-7	few	CASSSDSYEQYF	TGTGCCAGCAGTTCAGACTCGTACGAGCAGTACTTC
TRBV19	.	TRBJ1-2	.	CASSGSGRIRGYTF	TGTGCCAGTAGTGGGAGCGGGCGAATTCGTGGCTACACCTTC
TRBV27	.	TRBJ2-1	.	CASSSGTYYNEQFF	TGTGCCAGCAGTTCCGGGACTTACTACAATGAGCAGTTCTTC
TRBV7-2	.	TRBJ1-6	.	CASSLNNSPLHF	TGTGCCAGCAGCCTAAATAATTCACCCCTCCACTTT
TRBV10-3	TRBD1	TRBJ1-3	once	CAISESTGGSGNTIYF	TGTGCCATCAGTGAGTCAACAGGGGGCTCTGGAAACACCATATATTTT
TRBV19	.	TRBJ2-2	few	CASTTDRETGELFF	TGTGCCAGTACTACGGACAGAGAGACCGGGGAGCTGTTTTTT
TRBV28	.	TRBJ1-1	.	CASAVMGVEAFF	TGTGCCAGCGCCGTGATGGGAGTAGAAGCTTTCTTT
TRBV11-3	.	TRBJ2-7	.	CASSSQQDGSYEQYF	TGTGCCAGCAGCTCTCAACAGGACGGCTCCTACGAGCAGTACTTC
TRBV19	TRBD1	TRBJ1-4	.	CASSQGTGRFF	TGTGCCAGTAGTCAAGGGACAGGCCGGTTTTTT
TRBV11-2	.	TRBJ2-3	.	CASSLRSLNTDTQYF	TGTGCCAGCAGCTTACGATCACTTAACACAGATACGCAGTATTTT
TRBV29-1	TRBD1	TRBJ1-1	few	CSVRTGNTEAFF	TGCAGCGTTCGGACAGGGAACACTGAAGCTTTCTTT
TRBV6-5	TRBD1	TRBJ1-6	few	CASSPRTGTLHF	TGTGCCAGCAGCCCCCGGACAGGGACCCTCCACTTT
TRBV7-9	.	TRBJ1-2	.	CASSLASDYGYTF	TGTGCCAGCAGCTTAGCGTCAGATTATGGCTACACCTTC
TRBV7-2	TRBD2	TRBJ2-5	.	CASSSWTSGGLQETQYF	TGTGCCAGCAGCTCCTGGACTAGCGGGGGCCTCCAAGAGACCCAGTACTTC
TRBV7-9	TRBD2	TRBJ2-4	.	CASSLGLAKYF	TGTGCCAGCAGCTTAGGACTAGCGAAGTACTTC
TRBV7-3	.	TRBJ1-6	.	CASSSLGGASSPLHF	TGTGCCAGCAGTTCCCTCGGGGGGGCTAGTTCACCCCTCCACTTT
TRBV7-3	.	TRBJ2-4	.	CASSFPGANIQYF	TGTGCCAGCAGCTTTCCAGGGGCAAACATTCAGTACTTC
TRBV24-1	.	TRBJ1-5	.	CATSGWGDQPQHF	TGTGCCACCAGTGGGTGGGGAGATCAGCCCCAGCATTTT
TRBV5-6	TRBD2	TRBJ2-3	.	CASSLSGGFDTQYF	TGTGCCAGCAGCTTGAGCGGGGGGTTTGATACGCAGTATTTT
TRBV30	.	TRBJ1-1	.	CAWEYPGLNTEAFF	TGTGCCTGGGAGTACCCGGGTTTGAACACTGAAGCTTTCTTT
TRBV27	TRBD1	TRBJ1-5	.	CASSPAPTGGAGQPQHF	TGTGCCAGCAGTCCAGCCCCAACAGGGGGAGCGGGGCAGCCCCAGCATTTT